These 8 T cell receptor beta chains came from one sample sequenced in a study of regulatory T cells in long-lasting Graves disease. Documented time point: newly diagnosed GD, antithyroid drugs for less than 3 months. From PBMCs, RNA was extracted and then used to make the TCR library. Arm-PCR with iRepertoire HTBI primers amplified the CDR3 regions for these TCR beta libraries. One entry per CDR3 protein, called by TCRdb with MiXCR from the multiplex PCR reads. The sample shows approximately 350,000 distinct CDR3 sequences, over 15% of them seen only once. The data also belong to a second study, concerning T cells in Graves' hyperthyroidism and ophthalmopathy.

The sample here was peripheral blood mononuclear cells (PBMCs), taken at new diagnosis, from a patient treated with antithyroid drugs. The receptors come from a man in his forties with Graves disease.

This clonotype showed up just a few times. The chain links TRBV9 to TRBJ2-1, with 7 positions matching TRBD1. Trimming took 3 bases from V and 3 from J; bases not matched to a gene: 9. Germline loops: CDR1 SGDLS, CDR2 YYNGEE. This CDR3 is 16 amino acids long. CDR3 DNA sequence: TGTGCCAGCAGCGCCCGGGACAGTCGGATCTACAATGAGCAGTTCTTC. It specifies CASSARDSRIYNEQFF.

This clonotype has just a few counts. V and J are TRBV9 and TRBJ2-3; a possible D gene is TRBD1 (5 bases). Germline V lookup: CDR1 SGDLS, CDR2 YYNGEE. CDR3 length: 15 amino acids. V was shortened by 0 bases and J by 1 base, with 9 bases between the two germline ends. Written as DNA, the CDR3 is TGTGCCAGCAGCGTAGAGGGGCGGCGCACAGATACGCAGTATTTT. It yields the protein CASSVEGRRTDTQYF.

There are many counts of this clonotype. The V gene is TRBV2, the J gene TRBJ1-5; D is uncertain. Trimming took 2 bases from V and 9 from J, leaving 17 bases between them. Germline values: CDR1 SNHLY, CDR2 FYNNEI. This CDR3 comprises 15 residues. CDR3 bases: TGTGCCAGCAGTGAACAATCCGGGGAAATATGGCCCCAGCATTTT. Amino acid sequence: CASSEQSGEIWPQHF.

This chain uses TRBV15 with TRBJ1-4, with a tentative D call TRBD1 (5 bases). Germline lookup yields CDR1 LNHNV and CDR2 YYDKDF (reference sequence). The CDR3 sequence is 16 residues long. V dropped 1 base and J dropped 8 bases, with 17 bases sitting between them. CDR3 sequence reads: CATSRGGGTGGEKLFF. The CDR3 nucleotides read TGTGCCACCAGCAGAGGAGGCGGGACGGGGGGAGAAAAACTGTTTTTT.

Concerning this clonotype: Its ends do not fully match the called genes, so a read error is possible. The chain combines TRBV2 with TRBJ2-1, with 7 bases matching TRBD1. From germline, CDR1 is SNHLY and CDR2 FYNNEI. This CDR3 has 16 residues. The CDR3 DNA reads TGTGCCAGCAGTGAGCAGACAGGGTATTCCTACAATGAGCAGCTCTTC. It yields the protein CASSEQTGYSYNEQLF.

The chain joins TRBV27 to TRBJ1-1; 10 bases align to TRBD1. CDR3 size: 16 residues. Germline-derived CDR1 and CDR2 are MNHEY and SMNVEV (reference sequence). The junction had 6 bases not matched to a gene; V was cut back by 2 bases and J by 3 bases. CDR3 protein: CASSLRTGGFDTEAFF. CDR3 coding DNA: TGTGCCAGCAGTTTACGGACAGGGGGTTTTGACACTGAAGCTTTCTTT.

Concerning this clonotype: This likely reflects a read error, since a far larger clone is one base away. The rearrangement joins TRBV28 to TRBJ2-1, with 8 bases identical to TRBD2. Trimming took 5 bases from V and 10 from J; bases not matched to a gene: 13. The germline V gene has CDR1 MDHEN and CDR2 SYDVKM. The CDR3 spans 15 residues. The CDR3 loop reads CASSVYGGANYEQFF. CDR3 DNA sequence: TGTGCCAGCAGTGTCTACGGGGGGGCCAACTACGAGCAGTTCTTC.

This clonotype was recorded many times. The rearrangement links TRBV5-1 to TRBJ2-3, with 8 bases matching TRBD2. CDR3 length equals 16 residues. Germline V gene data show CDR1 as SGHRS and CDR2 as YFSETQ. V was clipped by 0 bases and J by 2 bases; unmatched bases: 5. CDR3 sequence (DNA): TGCGCCAGCAGCTTGGCCGGGGGGGGCCTCACAGATACGCAGTATTTT. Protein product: CASSLAGGGLTDTQYF.